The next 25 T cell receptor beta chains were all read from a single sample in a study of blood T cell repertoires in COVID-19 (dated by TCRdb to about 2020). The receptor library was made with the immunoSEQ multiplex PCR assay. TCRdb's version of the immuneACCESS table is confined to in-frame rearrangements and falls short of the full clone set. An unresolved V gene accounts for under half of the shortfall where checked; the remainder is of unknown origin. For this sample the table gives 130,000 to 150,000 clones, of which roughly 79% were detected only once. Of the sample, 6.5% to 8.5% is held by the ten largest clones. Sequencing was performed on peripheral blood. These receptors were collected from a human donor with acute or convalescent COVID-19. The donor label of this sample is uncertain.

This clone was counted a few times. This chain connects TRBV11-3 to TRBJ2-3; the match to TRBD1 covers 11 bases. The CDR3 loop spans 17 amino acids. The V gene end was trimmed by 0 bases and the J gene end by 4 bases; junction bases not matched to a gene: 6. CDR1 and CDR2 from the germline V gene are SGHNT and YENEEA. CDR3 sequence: CASSLDLRDRGADTQYF. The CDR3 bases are TGTGCCAGCAGCTTAGACCTCCGGGACAGGGGGGCAGATACGCAGTATTTT. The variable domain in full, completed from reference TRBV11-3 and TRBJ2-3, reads EAGVVQSPRYKIIEKKQPVAFWCNPISGHNTLYWYLQNLGQGPELLIRYENEEAVDDSQLPKDRFSAERLKGVDSTLKIQPAELGDSAVYLCASSLDLRDRGADTQYFGPGTRLTVL.

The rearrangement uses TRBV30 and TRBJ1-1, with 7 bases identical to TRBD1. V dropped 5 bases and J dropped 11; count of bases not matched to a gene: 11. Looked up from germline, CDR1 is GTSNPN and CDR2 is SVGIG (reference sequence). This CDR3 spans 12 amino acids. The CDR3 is CAWAQRTGMAFF. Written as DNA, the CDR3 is TGTGCCTGGGCCCAAAGGACAGGAATGGCTTTCTTT. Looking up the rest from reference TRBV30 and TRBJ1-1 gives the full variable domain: SQTIHQWPATLVQPVGSPLSLECTVEGTSNPNLYWYRQAAGRGLQLLFYSVGIGQISSEVPQNLSASRPQDRQFILSSKKLLLSDSGFYLCAWAQRTGMAFFGQGTRLTVV.

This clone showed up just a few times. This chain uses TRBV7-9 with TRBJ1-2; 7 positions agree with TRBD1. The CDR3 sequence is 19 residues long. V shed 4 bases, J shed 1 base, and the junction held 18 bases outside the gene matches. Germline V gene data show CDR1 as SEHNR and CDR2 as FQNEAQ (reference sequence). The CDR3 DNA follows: TGTGCCAGCAGCTCTCCCGGTAGACAGGGCGAGCTATTTAACTATGGCTACACCTTC. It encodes CASSSPGRQGELFNYGYTF.

CDR3 amino acids: CASSPEDNQPQHF. The CDR3 DNA sequence: TGTGCCAGCAGTCCCGAGGATAATCAGCCCCAGCATTTT. The rearrangement joins TRBV2 to TRBJ1-5; the D is unclear. Trimming pared 5 bases from V and 4 bases from J, leaving 9 bases between. Germline CDR1 is SNHLY and CDR2 is FYNNEI. The CDR3 is made up of 13 amino acids. Full variable domain (missing parts from reference TRBV2 and TRBJ1-5): EPEVTQTPSHQVTQMGQEVILRCVPISNHLYFYWYRQILGQKVEFLVSFYNNEISEKSEIFDDQFSVERPDGSNFTLKIRSTKLEDSAMYFCASSPEDNQPQHFGDGTRLSIL.

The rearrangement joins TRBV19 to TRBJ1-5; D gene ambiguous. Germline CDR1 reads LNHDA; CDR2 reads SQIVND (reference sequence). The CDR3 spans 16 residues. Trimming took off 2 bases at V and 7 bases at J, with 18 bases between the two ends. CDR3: CASSIYLAGDGQPQHF. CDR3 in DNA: TGTGCCAGTAGTATATATTTAGCGGGTGATGGGCAGCCCCAGCATTTT.

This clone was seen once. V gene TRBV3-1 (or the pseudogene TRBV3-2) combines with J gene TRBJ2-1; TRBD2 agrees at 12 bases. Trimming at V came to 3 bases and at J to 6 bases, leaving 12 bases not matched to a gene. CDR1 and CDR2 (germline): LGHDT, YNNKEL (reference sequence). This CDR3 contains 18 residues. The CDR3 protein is CASSHEALGTSGLNEQFF. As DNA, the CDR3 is TGTGCCAGCAGCCATGAAGCCCTCGGGACTAGCGGGCTCAATGAGCAGTTCTTC.

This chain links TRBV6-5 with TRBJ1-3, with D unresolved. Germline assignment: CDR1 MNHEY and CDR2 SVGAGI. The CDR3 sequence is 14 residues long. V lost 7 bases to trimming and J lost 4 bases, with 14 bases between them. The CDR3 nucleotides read TGTGCCAGCACCGTATCCCTCCTGGGAAACACCATATATTTT. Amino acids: CASTVSLLGNTIYF.

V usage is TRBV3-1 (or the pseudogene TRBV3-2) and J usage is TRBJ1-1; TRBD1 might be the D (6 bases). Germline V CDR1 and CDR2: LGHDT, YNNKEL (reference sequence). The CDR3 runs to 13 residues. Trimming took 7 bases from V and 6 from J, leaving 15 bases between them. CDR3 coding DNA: TGTGCCAGCAAAACAGGGCGGGCCGCTGAAGCTTTCTTT. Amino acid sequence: CASKTGRAAEAFF.

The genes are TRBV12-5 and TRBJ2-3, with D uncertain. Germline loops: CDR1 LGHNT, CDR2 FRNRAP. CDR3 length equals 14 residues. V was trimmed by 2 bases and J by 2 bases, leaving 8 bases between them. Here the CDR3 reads CASGLQESTDTQYF. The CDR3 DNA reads TGTGCTAGTGGTTTGCAGGAATCCACAGATACGCAGTATTTT.

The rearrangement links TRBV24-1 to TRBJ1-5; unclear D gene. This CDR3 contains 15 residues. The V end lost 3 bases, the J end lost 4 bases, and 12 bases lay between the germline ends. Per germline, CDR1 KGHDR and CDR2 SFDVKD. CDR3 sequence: CATSDTRVGNQPQHF. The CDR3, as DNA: TGTGCCACCAGTGATACACGGGTTGGGAATCAGCCCCAGCATTTT.

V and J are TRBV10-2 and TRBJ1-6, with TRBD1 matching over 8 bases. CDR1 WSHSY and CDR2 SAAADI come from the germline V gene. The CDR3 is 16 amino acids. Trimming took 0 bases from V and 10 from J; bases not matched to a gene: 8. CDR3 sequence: CASSESARGLGSPLHF. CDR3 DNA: TGCGCCAGCAGTGAGTCCGCCAGGGGGCTTGGGTCACCCCTCCACTTT.

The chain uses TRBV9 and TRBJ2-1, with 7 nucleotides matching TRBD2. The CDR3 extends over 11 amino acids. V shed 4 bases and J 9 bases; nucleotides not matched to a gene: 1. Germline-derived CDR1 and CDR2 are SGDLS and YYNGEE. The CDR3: CASSLAVEQFF. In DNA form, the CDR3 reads TGTGCCAGCAGCCTAGCGGTTGAGCAGTTCTTC.

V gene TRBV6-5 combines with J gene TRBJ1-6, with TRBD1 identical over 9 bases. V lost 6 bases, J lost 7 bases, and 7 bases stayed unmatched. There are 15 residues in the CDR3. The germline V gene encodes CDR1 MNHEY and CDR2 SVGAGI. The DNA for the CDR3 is TGTGCCAGCAGCGCGAGACAGGGGGACAATTCACCCCTCCACTTT. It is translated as CASSARQGDNSPLHF.

This CDR3 is CASSEDRGKETQYF. CDR3 nucleotides: TGTGCCAGCAGCGAAGACAGGGGAAAAGAGACCCAGTACTTC. The V and J genes are TRBV21-1 and TRBJ2-5; no DNA check was done on the table's D call, TRBD1. TRBV21-1 is tagged as a pseudogene. The length of the CDR3 is 14 residues.

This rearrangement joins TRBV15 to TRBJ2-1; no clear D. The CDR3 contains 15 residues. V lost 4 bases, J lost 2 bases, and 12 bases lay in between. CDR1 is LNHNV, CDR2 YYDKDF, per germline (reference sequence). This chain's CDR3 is CATSTAGSPYNEQFF. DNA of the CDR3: TGTGCCACCAGCACCGCCGGGTCCCCCTACAATGAGCAGTTCTTC. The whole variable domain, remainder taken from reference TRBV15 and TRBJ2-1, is DAMVIQNPRYQVTQFGKPVTLSCSQTLNHNVMYWYQQKSSQAPKLLFHYYDKDFNNEADTPDNFQSRRPNTSFCFLDIRSPGLGDTAMYLCATSTAGSPYNEQFFGPGTRLTVL.

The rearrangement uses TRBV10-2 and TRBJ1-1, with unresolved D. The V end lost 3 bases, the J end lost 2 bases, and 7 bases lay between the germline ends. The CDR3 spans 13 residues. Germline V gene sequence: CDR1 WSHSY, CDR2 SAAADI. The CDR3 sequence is CASSEQINTEAFF. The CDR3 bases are TGCGCCAGCAGTGAACAGATTAACACTGAAGCTTTCTTT.

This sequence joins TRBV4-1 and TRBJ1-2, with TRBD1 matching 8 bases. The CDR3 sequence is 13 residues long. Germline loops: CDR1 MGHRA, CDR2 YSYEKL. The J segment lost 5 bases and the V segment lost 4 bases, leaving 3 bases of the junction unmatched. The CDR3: CASSPDRGYGYTF. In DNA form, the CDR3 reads TGCGCCAGCAGCCCCGACAGGGGTTATGGCTACACCTTC.

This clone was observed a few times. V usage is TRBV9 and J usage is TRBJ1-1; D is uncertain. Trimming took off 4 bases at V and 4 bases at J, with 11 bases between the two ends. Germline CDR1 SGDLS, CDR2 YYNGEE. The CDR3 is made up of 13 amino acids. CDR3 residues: CASSPGLLTEAFF. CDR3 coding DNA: TGTGCCAGCAGCCCCGGACTGCTCACTGAAGCTTTCTTT.

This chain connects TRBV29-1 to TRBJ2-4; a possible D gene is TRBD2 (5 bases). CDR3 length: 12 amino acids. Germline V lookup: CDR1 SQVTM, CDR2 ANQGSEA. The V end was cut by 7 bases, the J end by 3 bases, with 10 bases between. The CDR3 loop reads CSGTGNKNIQYF. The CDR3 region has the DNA TGCAGCGGGACGGGGAACAAAAACATTCAGTACTTC.

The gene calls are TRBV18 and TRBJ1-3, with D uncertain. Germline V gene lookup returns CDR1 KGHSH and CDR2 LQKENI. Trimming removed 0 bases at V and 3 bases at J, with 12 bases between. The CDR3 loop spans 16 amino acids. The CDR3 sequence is CASSPPEGFIGNTIYF. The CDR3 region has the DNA TGTGCCAGCTCACCACCGGAGGGATTCATTGGAAACACCATATATTTT.

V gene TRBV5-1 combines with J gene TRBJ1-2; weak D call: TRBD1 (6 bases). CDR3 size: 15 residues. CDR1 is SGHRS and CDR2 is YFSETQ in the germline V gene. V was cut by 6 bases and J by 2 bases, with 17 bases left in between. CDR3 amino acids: CASKGDDGRNYGYTF. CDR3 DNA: TGCGCCAGCAAGGGGGACGACGGGCGAAACTATGGCTACACCTTC.

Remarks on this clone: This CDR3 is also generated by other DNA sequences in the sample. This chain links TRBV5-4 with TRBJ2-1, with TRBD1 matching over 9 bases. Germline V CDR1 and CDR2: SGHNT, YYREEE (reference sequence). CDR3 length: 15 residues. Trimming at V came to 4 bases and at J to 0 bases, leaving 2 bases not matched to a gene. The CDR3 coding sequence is TGTGCCAGCAGCCTGGACAGGGGCTCCTACAATGAGCAGTTCTTC. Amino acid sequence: CASSLDRGSYNEQFF. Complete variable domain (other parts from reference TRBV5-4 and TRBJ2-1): ETGVTQSPTHLIKTRGQQVTLRCSSQSGHNTVSWYQQALGQGPQFIFQYYREEENGRGNFPPRFSGLQFPNYSSELNVNALELDDSALYLCASSLDRGSYNEQFFGPGTRLTVL.

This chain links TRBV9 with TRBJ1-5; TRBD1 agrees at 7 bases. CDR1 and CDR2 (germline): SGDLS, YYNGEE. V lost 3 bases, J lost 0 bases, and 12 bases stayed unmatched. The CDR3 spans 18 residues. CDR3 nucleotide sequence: TGTGCCAGCAGCGCCCGGGACAGACGAATCCTTAGCAATCAGCCCCAGCATTTT. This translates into CASSARDRRILSNQPQHF. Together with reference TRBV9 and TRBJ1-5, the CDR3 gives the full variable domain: DSGVTQTPKHLITATGQRVTLRCSPRSGDLSVYWYQQSLDQGLQFLIQYYNGEERAKGNILERFSAQQFPDLHSELNLSSLELGDSALYFCASSARDRRILSNQPQHFGDGTRLSIL.

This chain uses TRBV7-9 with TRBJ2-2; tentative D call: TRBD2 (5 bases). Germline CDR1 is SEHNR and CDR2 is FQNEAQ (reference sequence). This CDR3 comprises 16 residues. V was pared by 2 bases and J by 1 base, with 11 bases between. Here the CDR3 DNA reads TGTGCCAGCAGCTTAATTGTCGGGGTGAACACCGGGGAGCTGTTTTTT. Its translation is CASSLIVGVNTGELFF.

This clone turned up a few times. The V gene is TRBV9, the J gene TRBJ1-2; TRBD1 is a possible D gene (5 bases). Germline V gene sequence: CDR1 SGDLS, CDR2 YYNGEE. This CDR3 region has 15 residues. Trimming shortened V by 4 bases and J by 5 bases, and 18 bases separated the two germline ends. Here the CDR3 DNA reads TGTGCCAGCAGCCCTCTCCAATGGGGGGATTATGGCTACACCTTC. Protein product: CASSPLQWGDYGYTF.